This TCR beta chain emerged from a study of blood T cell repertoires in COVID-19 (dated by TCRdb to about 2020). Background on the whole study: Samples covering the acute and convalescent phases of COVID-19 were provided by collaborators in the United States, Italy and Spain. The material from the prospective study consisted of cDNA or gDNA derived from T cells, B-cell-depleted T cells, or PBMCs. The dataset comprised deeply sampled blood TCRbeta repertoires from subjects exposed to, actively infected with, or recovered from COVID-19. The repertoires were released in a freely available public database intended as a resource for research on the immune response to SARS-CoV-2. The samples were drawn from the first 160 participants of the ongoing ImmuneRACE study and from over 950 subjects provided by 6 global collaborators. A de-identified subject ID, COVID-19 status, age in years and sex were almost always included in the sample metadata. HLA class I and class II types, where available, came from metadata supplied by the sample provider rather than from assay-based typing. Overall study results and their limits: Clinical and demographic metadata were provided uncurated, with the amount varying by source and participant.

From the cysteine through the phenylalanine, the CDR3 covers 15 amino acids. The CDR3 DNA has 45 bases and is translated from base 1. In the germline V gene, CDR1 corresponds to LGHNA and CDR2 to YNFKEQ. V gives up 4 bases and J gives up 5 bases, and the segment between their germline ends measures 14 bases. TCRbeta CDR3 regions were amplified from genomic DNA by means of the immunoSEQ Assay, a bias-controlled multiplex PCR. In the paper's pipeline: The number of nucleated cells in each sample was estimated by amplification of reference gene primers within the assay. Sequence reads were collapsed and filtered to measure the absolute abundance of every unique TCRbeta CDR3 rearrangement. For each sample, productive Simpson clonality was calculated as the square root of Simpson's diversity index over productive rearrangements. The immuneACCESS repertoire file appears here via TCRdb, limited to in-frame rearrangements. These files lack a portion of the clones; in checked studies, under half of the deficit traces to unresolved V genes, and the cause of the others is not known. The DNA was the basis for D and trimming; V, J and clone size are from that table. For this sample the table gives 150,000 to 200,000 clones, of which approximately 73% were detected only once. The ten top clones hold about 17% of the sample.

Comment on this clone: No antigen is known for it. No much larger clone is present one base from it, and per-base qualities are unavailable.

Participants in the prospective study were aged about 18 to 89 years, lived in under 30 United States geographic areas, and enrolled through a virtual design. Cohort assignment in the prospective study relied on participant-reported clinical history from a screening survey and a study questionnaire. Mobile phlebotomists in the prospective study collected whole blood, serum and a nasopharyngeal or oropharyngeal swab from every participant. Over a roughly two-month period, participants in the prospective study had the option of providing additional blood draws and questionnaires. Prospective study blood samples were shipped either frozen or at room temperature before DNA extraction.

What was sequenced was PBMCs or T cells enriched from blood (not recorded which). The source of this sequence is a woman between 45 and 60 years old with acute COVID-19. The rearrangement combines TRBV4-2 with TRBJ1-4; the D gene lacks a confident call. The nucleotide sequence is TGTGCCAGCAGCCCCGGCGCGGGGAAGAATGAAAAACTGTTTTTT. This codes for CASSPGAGKNEKLFF.